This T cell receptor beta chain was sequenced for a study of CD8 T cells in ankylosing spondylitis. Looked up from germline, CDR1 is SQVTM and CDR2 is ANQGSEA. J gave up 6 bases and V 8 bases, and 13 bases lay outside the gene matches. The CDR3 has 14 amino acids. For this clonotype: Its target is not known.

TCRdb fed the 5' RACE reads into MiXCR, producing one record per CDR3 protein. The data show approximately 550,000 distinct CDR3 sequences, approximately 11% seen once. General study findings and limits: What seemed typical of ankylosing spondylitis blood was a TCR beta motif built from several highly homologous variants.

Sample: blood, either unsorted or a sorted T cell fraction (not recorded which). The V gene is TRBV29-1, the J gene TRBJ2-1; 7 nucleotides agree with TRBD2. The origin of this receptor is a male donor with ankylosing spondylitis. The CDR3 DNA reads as TGCAGCTACTCTAGCGGCCCTCCCGGCAATGAGCAGTTCTTC. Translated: CSYSSGPPGNEQFF.